This entry describes one TCR beta chain. Its antigen is unidentified. RNA was extracted from bulk tissue without any cell sorting. This sample is part of a study of tumor and adjacent non-tumor tissue in lung cancer. Study-wide findings and caveats: In normal lung, the top 100 clones were significantly more dominant than in tumor.

Germline CDR1 SGHRS, CDR2 YFSETQ. This CDR3 has 16 amino acids. J gave up 5 bases and V 0 bases, and 6 bases lay outside the gene matches. The library came from three nested PCR rounds adapted from ARM-PCR protocols. TCRdb analysed the multiplex PCR reads with MiXCR anew, one entry per CDR3 protein. The profile shows fewer than 100,000 distinct CDR3 sequences, roughly two thirds of them singletons. The chain carries TRBV5-1 and TRBJ2-1; 9 bases agree with TRBD1. The sequenced sample consisted of lung tumor tissue. This receptor was identified in a woman in her thirties or forties with non-small cell lung cancer. CDR3 loop: CASSLASDRGDNEQFF. In DNA, the CDR3 is TGCGCCAGCAGCTTGGCATCGGACAGGGGAGACAATGAGCAGTTCTTC.